What follows is one T cell receptor (beta chain) and its context. This specimen belongs to a study of neoadjuvant nivolumab and ipilimumab in lung cancer. Germline V lookup: CDR1 MNHNY, CDR2 SVGAGI (reference sequence). J was trimmed by 0 bases and V by 2 bases; bases with no gene match: 1. The CDR3 runs 16 residues. Produced via immunoSEQ multiplex PCR; TCRdb's table is partial and in-frame only. The sample lists about 13,000 clones, more than 90% occurring once. The source of this sequence is an adult with non-small cell lung cancer. The starting material was peripheral blood, obtained after neoadjuvant nivolumab, alone or with ipilimumab, at or shortly before surgery. The gene calls are TRBV6-6 and TRBJ1-2, with TRBD1 matching over 12 bases. In DNA form, the CDR3 reads TGTGCCAGCAGTTACGGGACAGGGGGCTCTAACTATGGCTACACCTTC. It encodes CASSYGTGGSNYGYTF.